These 32 T cell receptor beta chains were sequenced from one sample in a study of blood T cell repertoires in COVID-19. Assay: immunoSEQ multiplex PCR; the TCRdb copy retains only in-frame clones and omits some. This sample has 160,000 or so clones, with 65% to 90% found just once. Material for sequencing was peripheral blood. The receptors stem from a woman in her 50s with acute or convalescent COVID-19.

The chain has TRBV28 and TRBJ2-7; a weak D match, TRBD2 (7 bases). CDR3 length: 15 residues. Trimming stripped 5 bases from V and 5 bases from J, with 19 bases between. Per the germline V gene, CDR1 is MDHEN and CDR2 is SYDVKM. CDR3 amino acids: CASSGGGAVEDEQYF. The CDR3 DNA reads as TGTGCCAGCAGTGGGGGGGGCGCGGTTGAGGACGAGCAGTACTTC.

This chain connects TRBV7-6 to TRBJ1-3; 8 nucleotides agree with TRBD1. After removal of 0 bases from V and 1 base from J, the junction contained 5 bases not matched to a gene. From germline, CDR1 is SGHVS and CDR2 FNYEAQ. The CDR3 runs 17 residues. The CDR3: CASSLAGRGPSGNTIYF. The CDR3, as DNA: TGTGCCAGCAGCTTAGCGGGCAGGGGGCCTTCTGGAAACACCATATATTTT.

This chain links TRBV6-4 with TRBJ2-5, with a possible D match to TRBD1 (6 bases). The CDR3 has 15 residues. Germline V CDR1 and CDR2: MRHNA, SNTAGT. V was clipped by 0 bases and J by 1 base, with 9 bases between them. This CDR3 reads CASSDSSRGQETQYF. CDR3 sequence (DNA): TGTGCCAGCAGTGACTCGAGCAGGGGCCAAGAGACCCAGTACTTC.

This clone is a singleton in its sample. The rearrangement uses TRBV6-5 and TRBJ2-7, with D maybe TRBD2 (6 bases). Germline V gives CDR1 MNHEY, CDR2 SVGAGI. The ends were cut back, 2 bases at V and 3 bases at J, with 14 bases in the middle. CDR3 length: 15 amino acids. The CDR3 spells CASSYVGDSRYEQYF. The DNA for the CDR3 is TGTGCCAGCAGTTACGTCGGGGACTCCCGCTACGAGCAGTACTTC.

The V and J genes are TRBV10-1 and TRBJ2-2; 10 nucleotides agree with TRBD1. J was trimmed by 3 bases and V by 6 bases; bases with no gene match: 1. The CDR3 covers 14 residues. CDR1 WNHNN and CDR2 SYGVQD come from the germline V gene (reference sequence). CDR3 coding DNA: TGCGCCAGCAGGGGGACAGGGGACACCGGGGAGCTGTTTTTT. This translates into CASRGTGDTGELFF.

The V gene is TRBV29-1, the J gene TRBJ2-7, with 7 bases fitting TRBD2. The CDR3 runs 13 residues. J lost 3 bases, V lost 4 bases, and 6 bases had no gene match. In germline, CDR1 is SQVTM, CDR2 ANQGSEA. DNA of the CDR3: TGCAGCGTTGGTCCTAGCGGAGTCTACGAGCAGTACTTC. It is translated as CSVGPSGVYEQYF.

This chain links TRBV14 with TRBJ1-1; 9 bases line up with TRBD1. V shed 2 bases and J 5 bases; nucleotides not matched to a gene: 6. Germline CDR1 is SGHDN and CDR2 is FVKESK. The CDR3 length is 15 residues. The DNA of the CDR3 is TGTGCCAGCAGCCAAAGACAGGGGGTGAGAACTGAAGCTTTCTTT. Encoded protein: CASSQRQGVRTEAFF.

The V gene is TRBV2, the J gene TRBJ1-2; 7 bases fit TRBD1. CDR3 length: 13 residues. Trimming cost V 6 bases and J 4 bases; bases outside gene matches: 5. CDR1 and CDR2 from the germline V gene are SNHLY and FYNNEI. In nucleotides, the CDR3 is TGTGCCAGCAGCGGGGGACAGATCTATGGCTACACCTTC. Its protein is CASSGGQIYGYTF.

This clone has just one count. This chain uses TRBV5-4 with TRBJ2-7; 8 nucleotides line up with TRBD2. Per germline, CDR1 SGHNT and CDR2 YYREEE (reference sequence). The CDR3 runs 16 residues. The V gene end was trimmed by 7 bases and the J gene end by 3 bases; junction bases not matched to a gene: 15. The CDR3 loop is CASSSGGASGHYEQYF. Written as DNA, the CDR3 is TGTGCCAGCTCTTCCGGTGGGGCTAGCGGGCACTACGAGCAGTACTTC.

V is TRBV7-8 and J is TRBJ1-3, with unresolved D. V shed 5 bases and J shed 1 base, with 18 bases lying between them. Germline values: CDR1 SGHVS, CDR2 FQNEAQ. The CDR3 has 17 residues. CDR3 protein: CASSPRSQPRSGNTIYF. In DNA form, the CDR3 reads TGTGCCAGCAGCCCCCGGTCCCAGCCGAGGTCTGGAAACACCATATATTTT.

The CDR3 coding sequence is TGTGCCAGCAGCCCAGGTGGCCCGGTTGGCTACACCTTC. Encoded protein: CASSPGGPVGYTF. The V gene is TRBV12-3 or TRBV12-4, the J gene TRBJ1-2, with D unresolved. V was clipped by 6 bases and J by 7 bases, with 15 bases between them. The CDR3 contains 13 residues.

J is TRBJ1-2 and V is TRBV6-5; 11 bases align to TRBD1. The length of the CDR3 is 14 residues. Looked up from germline, CDR1 is MNHEY and CDR2 is SVGAGI. With 11 bases clipped from V and 6 bases from J, the junction kept 11 bases outside the gene matches. CDR3 residues: CASLGDRGIHGYTF. CDR3 DNA sequence: TGTGCCTCTTTGGGGGACAGGGGGATCCATGGCTACACCTTC.

The rearrangement joins TRBV21-1 to TRBJ2-7; TRBD1 is taken as the D call from the table, unchecked against the DNA. TRBV21-1 is a listed pseudogene. CDR3 length equals 14 residues. The CDR3 DNA is TGTGCCAGCAGCGCCAGGGACAGCTCCTACGAGCAGTACTTC. It yields the protein CASSARDSSYEQYF.

This rearrangement joins TRBV5-4 to TRBJ1-1; D is perhaps TRBD1 (5 bases). Germline CDR1 is SGHNT and CDR2 is YYREEE (reference sequence). V shed 4 bases and J shed 5 bases, with 15 bases lying between them. The CDR3 totals 14 residues. This chain's CDR3 is CASSPSGGGTEAFF. DNA for the CDR3: TGTGCCAGCAGCCCGTCCGGGGGAGGGACTGAAGCTTTCTTT.

This rearrangement joins TRBV18 to TRBJ1-1; 8 nucleotides line up with TRBD1. The length of the CDR3 is 13 residues. Per the germline V gene, CDR1 is KGHSH and CDR2 is LQKENI. J was trimmed by 5 bases and V by 6 bases; bases with no gene match: 5. Here the CDR3 DNA reads TGTGCCAGCTCGCAGGGGGCGCTTACTGAAGCTTTCTTT. This gives the protein CASSQGALTEAFF.

This clone was detected only once. This rearrangement joins TRBV18 to TRBJ2-4; 8 positions match TRBD2. Trimming took 5 bases from V and 2 from J; bases not matched to a gene: 2. This CDR3 comprises 14 residues. The germline V gene encodes CDR1 KGHSH and CDR2 LQKENI. In DNA, the CDR3 is TGTGCCAGCTCATCTAGCGGGCCCAAAAACATTCAGTACTTC. Its protein product is CASSSSGPKNIQYF.

The rearrangement joins TRBV6-5 to TRBJ1-5; TRBD1 agrees at 7 bases. This CDR3 spans 16 amino acids. Germline CDR1 MNHEY, CDR2 SVGAGI. J was trimmed by 7 bases and V by 4 bases; bases with no gene match: 13. CDR3 sequence reads: CASSWRGDSQGQPQHF. CDR3 DNA: TGTGCCAGCAGTTGGAGGGGGGACAGCCAGGGGCAGCCCCAGCATTTT.

J is TRBJ1-2 and V is TRBV9; TRBD1 agrees at 8 bases. This CDR3 contains 13 residues. Germline CDR1 SGDLS, CDR2 YYNGEE. Trimming cost V 3 bases and J 8 bases; bases outside gene matches: 6. The chain's CDR3 is CASSARTGTGYTF. CDR3 in DNA: TGTGCCAGCAGCGCCCGGACAGGGACAGGCTACACCTTC. Using reference TRBV9 and TRBJ1-2 for the parts outside the CDR3, the full variable domain is DSGVTQTPKHLITATGQRVTLRCSPRSGDLSVYWYQQSLDQGLQFLIQYYNGEERAKGNILERFSAQQFPDLHSELNLSSLELGDSALYFCASSARTGTGYTFGSGTRLTVV.

This chain connects TRBV28 to TRBJ1-5; 7 bases are a match to TRBD1. The CDR3 contains 17 residues. Losses at the gene ends were 1 base for V and 0 bases for J; bases not matched to a gene: 6. Germline V CDR1 and CDR2: MDHEN, SYDVKM. In DNA form, the CDR3 reads TGTGCCAGCAGTTTATACAGGGGCGGATTTAGCAATCAGCCCCAGCATTTT. Amino acid sequence: CASSLYRGGFSNQPQHF.

The chain couples TRBV5-6 to TRBJ1-2; 10 bases line up with TRBD1. CDR1 and CDR2 (germline): SGHDT, YYEEEE. The CDR3 has 16 amino acids. Trimming took 4 bases from V and 4 from J; bases not matched to a gene: 10. This CDR3 reads CASSLSPGQGFYGYTF. In DNA, the CDR3 is TGTGCCAGCAGCCTAAGTCCGGGACAGGGGTTCTATGGCTACACCTTC.

The rearrangement joins TRBV19 to TRBJ1-5; 7 bases match TRBD1. The germline CDR1 and CDR2 sequences are LNHDA and SQIVND (reference sequence). Trimming took 3 bases from V and 7 from J; bases not matched to a gene: 6. The CDR3 has 14 amino acids. The DNA of the CDR3 is TGTGCCAGTAGTATTCAGGGGGAAGGACAGCCCCAGCATTTT. It encodes CASSIQGEGQPQHF.

The V and J genes are TRBV10-3 and TRBJ2-1; possible D gene TRBD1, 6 bases. Germline V gene data show CDR1 as ENHRY and CDR2 as SYGVKD. With 3 bases removed from V and 10 bases from J, the gap between germline ends came to 16 bases. The CDR3 runs 14 residues. Written as DNA, the CDR3 is TGTGCCATCAGTGATCAGGGTTCGAGGGGGGAGCAGTTCTTC. Translation: CAISDQGSRGEQFF.

The chain employs TRBV18 and TRBJ2-5; 9 bases match TRBD1. V shed 4 bases and J 2 bases; nucleotides not matched to a gene: 5. Germline V gene sequence: CDR1 KGHSH, CDR2 LQKENI. The length of the CDR3 is 15 residues. CDR3 sequence reads: CASSRDRASQETQYF. In nucleotides, the CDR3 is TGTGCCAGCTCACGGGACAGGGCCAGTCAAGAGACCCAGTACTTC.

The chain couples TRBV7-2 to TRBJ1-4, with 8 bases fitting TRBD1. J was trimmed by 5 bases and V by 5 bases; bases with no gene match: 7. This CDR3 has 15 residues. Germline CDR1 SGHTA, CDR2 FQGNSA. DNA for the CDR3: TGTGCCAGCAGCACCCGGACAGGGTCCAATGAAAAACTGTTTTTT. This codes for CASSTRTGSNEKLFF.

The CDR3 is CASSVGTGGGGETQYF. The CDR3 DNA follows: TGTGCCAGCAGCGTCGGGACCGGCGGGGGTGGAGAGACCCAGTACTTC. V is TRBV9 and J is TRBJ2-5; 7 nucleotides line up with TRBD2. J gave up 4 bases and V 2 bases, and 11 bases lay outside the gene matches. The CDR3 spans 16 residues. Per the germline V gene, CDR1 is SGDLS and CDR2 is YYNGEE.

This clone was seen a few times. This chain connects TRBV6-2 or TRBV6-3 to TRBJ1-3; D not certain. V lost 0 bases, J lost 4 bases, and 10 bases lay in between. This CDR3 has 15 residues. CDR1 is MNHEY and CDR2 is SVGEGT in the germline V gene. CDR3 amino acids: CASSYSSGRGNTIYF. The CDR3, as DNA: TGTGCCAGCAGTTACTCGAGCGGCCGGGGAAACACCATATATTTT.

The chain carries TRBV5-1 and TRBJ2-2, with 13 bases identical to TRBD2. CDR1 and CDR2 (germline): SGHRS, YFSETQ. The CDR3 loop spans 18 amino acids. With V trimmed by 2 bases and J by 3 bases, 7 bases remained unmatched. CDR3 bases: TGCGCCAGCAGCTTACTAACTAGCGGGGGGGCCTACACCGGGGAGCTGTTTTTT. Translating it yields CASSLLTSGGAYTGELFF. Full variable domain (outside the CDR3, taken from reference TRBV5-1 and TRBJ2-2): KAGVTQTPRYLIKTRGQQVTLSCSPISGHRSVSWYQQTPGQGLQFLFEYFSETQRNKGNFPGRFSGRQFSNSRSEMNVSTLELGDSALYLCASSLLTSGGAYTGELFFGEGSRLTVL.

This chain uses TRBV6-1 with TRBJ2-1, with D possibly being TRBD1 (6 bases). Trimming took off 1 base at V and 0 bases at J, with 10 bases between the two ends. Germline CDR1 and CDR2: MNHNS and SASEGT. This CDR3 spans 16 amino acids. The CDR3 spells CASSEGQASSYNEQFF. The DNA for the CDR3 is TGTGCCAGCAGTGAAGGACAGGCCAGCTCCTACAATGAGCAGTTCTTC.

This chain links TRBV27 with TRBJ1-5, with 9 bases lining up with TRBD1. CDR3 length: 15 residues. Germline V lookup: CDR1 MNHEY, CDR2 SMNVEV (reference sequence). Unmatched junction bases numbered 5, after V lost 5 bases and J lost 3 bases. CDR3 loop: CASSPGTGNNQPQHF. The CDR3 DNA reads as TGTGCCAGCAGTCCCGGGACAGGGAACAATCAGCCCCAGCATTTT.

The chain employs TRBV6-5 and TRBJ2-7; D call uncertain. The germline V and J ends were trimmed by 0 bases and 7 bases, with 4 bases remaining between them. The CDR3 has 11 amino acids. Germline CDR1 reads MNHEY; CDR2 reads SVGAGI. Here the CDR3 reads CASSYSREQYF. CDR3 in DNA: TGTGCCAGCAGTTACTCGAGGGAGCAGTACTTC.

The V call is TRBV3-1 (or the pseudogene TRBV3-2), the J call TRBJ2-1; D gene unclear. The V end was cut by 4 bases, the J end by 8 bases, with 18 bases between. The CDR3 is 15 residues long. The germline gives CDR1 LGHDT, CDR2 YNNKEL (reference sequence). The CDR3 loop reads CASSPSLRRYYEQFF. CDR3 nucleotide sequence: TGTGCCAGCAGCCCATCGCTACGGAGATATTATGAGCAGTTCTTC.

The chain recombines TRBV7-2 with TRBJ2-7, with TRBD1 matching over 9 bases. From germline, CDR1 is SGHTA and CDR2 FQGNSA. V shed 5 bases and J 2 bases; nucleotides not matched to a gene: 7. The CDR3 extends over 15 amino acids. The CDR3 spells CASSQGQGLAYEQYF. The CDR3 DNA sequence: TGTGCCAGCAGCCAAGGACAGGGGCTAGCCTACGAGCAGTACTTC.